Listed below are T cell receptor beta chains from one sample, sequenced in a study of T cell changes during pregnancy in multiple sclerosis. Data came from immunoSEQ multiplex PCR; TCRdb stores just in-frame clones and leaves some out. The repertoire holds some 38,000 clones, with around nine tenths as singletons. Source: CD4+ T cells from peripheral blood mononuclear cells, taken in the second trimester of pregnancy. These receptors all come from a female donor in good health, enrolled as a control in a pregnancy study. CDR3s include the opening cysteine and the closing phenylalanine or tryptophan. The D gene is left open where the match is weak. Only part of the rows carry a size: once, few, many, or a class if the clone is expanded.

>13|TRBJ1-6|.|.|TRBV9
CASSAGHNSPLHF
TGTGCCAGCAGCGCGGGACACAATTCACCCCTCCACTTT
>14|TRBJ2-2|.|once|TRBV15
CATSRGFGRGELFF
TGTGCCACCAGCAGAGGGTTTGGGCGCGGGGAGCTGTTTTTT
>15|TRBJ1-1|.|few|TRBV9
CASSVVGEGVTEAFF
TGTGCCAGCAGCGTAGTCGGGGAAGGAGTCACTGAAGCTTTCTTT
>15|TRBJ2-3|.|.|TRBV4-3
CASSQDPGEADTQYF
TGCGCCAGCAGCCAAGACCCCGGGGAGGCAGATACGCAGTATTTT
>15|TRBJ2-2|.|once|TRBV9
CASSVATANTGELFF
TGTGCCAGCAGCGTAGCCACAGCGAACACCGGGGAGCTGTTTTTT
>11|TRBJ2-5|.|.|TRBV7-2
CASSLSETQYF
TGTGCCAGCAGCTTATCGGAGACCCAGTACTTC
>12|TRBJ1-2|.|.|TRBV11-2
CASSDSRGGYTF
TGTGCCAGCAGCGACTCAAGGGGAGGCTACACCTTC
>13|TRBJ1-4|.|.|TRBV19
CASSIVSQGRLFF
TGTGCCAGTAGTATTGTGAGCCAGGGAAGACTGTTTTTT
>15|TRBJ1-5|.|.|TRBV9
CASSARGNFNQPQHF
TGTGCCAGCAGCGCGAGAGGGAATTTCAATCAGCCCCAGCATTTT
>15|TRBJ2-1|.|.|TRBV7-2
CASSLRAGGYNEQFF
TGTGCCAGCAGCTTAAGGGCCGGGGGTTACAATGAGCAGTTCTTC
>13|TRBJ1-1|.|.|TRBV10-3
CAISESGGLGAFF
TGTGCCATCAGTGAGTCAGGAGGGCTTGGAGCTTTCTTT
>15|TRBJ2-1|TRBD1|.|TRBV5-6
CASSLRGRGLREQFF
TGTGCCAGCAGCTTGAGGGGGCGCGGATTGAGGGAGCAGTTCTTC
>15|TRBJ1-4|TRBD1|.|TRBV10-3
CAISSGSGGLEKLFF
TGTGCCATCAGCTCCGGGTCAGGGGGTCTTGAAAAACTGTTTTTT
>14|TRBJ1-2|.|.|TRBV6-1
CASSELWDTYGYTF
TGTGCCAGCAGTGAACTTTGGGACACCTATGGCTACACCTTC
>14|TRBJ1-5|.|.|TRBV6-5
CASSLRGSNQPQHF
TGTGCCAGCAGTCTACGCGGTAGCAATCAGCCCCAGCATTTT
>16|TRBJ2-5|TRBD2|.|TRBV14
CASSGRTSGIQETQYF
TGTGCCAGCAGCGGCCGGACTAGCGGGATCCAAGAGACCCAGTACTTC
>15|TRBJ1-1|.|.|TRBV2
CASRLWDTMNTEAFF
TGTGCCAGCAGGCTTTGGGACACCATGAACACTGAAGCTTTCTTT
>13|TRBJ2-1|.|.|TRBV6-5
CASSSHLEETQFF
TGTGCCAGCAGTTCACACCTCGAAGAAACGCAGTTCTTC
>15|TRBJ2-2|.|few|TRBV11-2
CASRSIQGNTGELFF
TGTGCCAGCAGGTCCATACAGGGCAACACCGGGGAGCTGTTTTTT
>15|TRBJ2-1|.|.|TRBV12-5
CASGSPSSGQNEQFF
TGTGCTAGTGGTTCCCCCTCCTCCGGACAGAATGAGCAGTTCTTC
>16|TRBJ2-1|.|.|TRBV5-1
CASSLEGDAGVNEQFF
TGCGCCAGCAGCTTGGAGGGGGACGCGGGGGTTAATGAGCAGTTCTTC
>14|TRBJ2-2|.|.|TRBV19
CASSSHRGGGELFF
TGTGCCAGTAGTAGCCACAGGGGGGGCGGGGAGCTGTTTTTT
>13|TRBJ2-5|.|.|TRBV19
CASSSRGQETQYF
TGTGCCAGTAGTTCCCGGGGGCAAGAGACCCAGTACTTC
>14|TRBJ2-2|TRBD1|once|TRBV6-5
CASRSPTGPGELFF
TGTGCCAGCAGGTCCCCGACAGGGCCCGGGGAGCTGTTTTTT
>16|TRBJ1-1|TRBD1|.|TRBV19
CASSSTGGAGNTEAFF
TGTGCCAGTAGTAGTACAGGGGGCGCAGGGAACACTGAAGCTTTCTTT
>15|TRBJ2-1|TRBD2|.|TRBV7-2
CASSLVGGKTNEQFF
TGTGCCAGCAGCTTAGTGGGGGGGAAAACCAATGAGCAGTTCTTC
>17|TRBJ2-2|TRBD1|once|TRBV7-8
CASSSRTGLKSTGELFF
TGTGCCAGCAGCTCAAGGACAGGACTTAAGAGCACCGGGGAGCTGTTTTTT
>15|TRBJ2-7|TRBD2|.|TRBV18
CASSPGSGGANEQYF
TGTGCCAGCTCACCCGGGAGCGGGGGGGCAAACGAGCAGTACTTC
>17|TRBJ1-3|.|.|TRBV5-1
CASSLAVGDNSGNTIYF
TGCGCCAGCAGCTTGGCTGTAGGGGATAACTCTGGAAACACCATATATTTT
>13|TRBJ2-3|.|.|TRBV11-3
CASSPGLKNTQYF
TGTGCCAGCAGCCCAGGACTCAAAAATACGCAGTATTTT
>13|TRBJ2-1|.|.|TRBV9
CASSRGALNEQFF
TGTGCCAGTTCCAGGGGGGCCCTAAATGAGCAGTTCTTC
>16|TRBJ1-3|TRBD1|.|TRBV5-5
CASSPGTGFSGNTIYF
TGTGCCAGCAGCCCAGGGACAGGGTTCTCTGGAAACACCATATATTTT
>14|TRBJ1-2|.|.|TRBV29-1
CSVGGQPGEGRYTF
TGCAGCGTTGGAGGACAGCCGGGGGAGGGACGCTACACCTTC
>16|TRBJ2-3|TRBD2|once|TRBV14
CASSQDRGGGADTQYF
TGTGCCAGCAGCCAAGATCGGGGCGGGGGGGCCGATACGCAGTATTTT
>12|TRBJ2-5|.|once|TRBV11-2
CASSYSGETQYF
TGTGCCAGCAGCTACTCGGGTGAGACCCAGTACTTC
>16|TRBJ2-7|TRBD1|.|TRBV18
CASSPALGRQGVEQYF
TGTGCCAGCTCACCAGCGTTGGGCAGGCAGGGGGTTGAGCAGTACTTC
>14|TRBJ2-2|.|.|TRBV11-3
CASSLSGYTGELFF
TGTGCCAGCAGCTTGTCCGGGTACACCGGGGAGCTGTTTTTT
>14|TRBJ1-6|.|.|TRBV19
CASTKQGTNSPLHF
TGTGCCAGCACAAAACAGGGTACGAATTCACCCCTCCACTTT
>12|TRBJ1-5|TRBD1|.|TRBV7-9
CASSPGGQPQHF
TGTGCCAGCAGTCCAGGGGGCCAGCCCCAGCATTTT
>14|TRBJ1-2|TRBD1|.|TRBV5-4
CASSAGTGGLGYTF
TGTGCCAGCAGCGCCGGGACAGGGGGTCTAGGCTACACCTTC
>16|TRBJ2-2|.|.|TRBV6-5
CASSYWGRGVPGELFF
TGTGCCAGCAGTTACTGGGGCAGGGGCGTCCCCGGGGAGCTGTTTTTT
>13|TRBJ1-1|TRBD1|once|TRBV2
CASPLTGVTEAFF
TGTGCCAGCCCCCTTACAGGGGTCACTGAAGCTTTCTTT
>16|TRBJ2-6|TRBD1|.|TRBV5-1
CASSLEDRAGANVLTF
TGCGCCAGCAGCTTGGAGGACAGGGCTGGGGCCAACGTCCTGACTTTC
>14|TRBJ2-7|.|.|TRBV7-2
CASSLDSTSYEQYF
TGTGCCAGCAGCCTCGACAGTACCTCCTACGAGCAGTACTTC
>18|TRBJ2-4|TRBD2|.|TRBV28
CASSPGLAGTIAKNIQYF
TGTGCCAGCAGCCCTGGACTAGCGGGGACTATAGCCAAAAACATTCAGTACTTC
>14|TRBJ2-3|TRBD1|once|TRBV29-1
CSAQGQVAGDTQYF
TGCAGCGCTCAGGGACAGGTGGCCGGGGATACGCAGTATTTT
>13|TRBJ1-1|TRBD1|.|TRBV29-1
CSVGARGFTEAFF
TGCAGCGTTGGGGCCAGGGGGTTTACTGAAGCTTTCTTT
>13|TRBJ1-5|TRBD1|.|TRBV2
CASSGDRVQPQHF
TGTGCCAGCAGTGGGGACAGGGTTCAGCCCCAGCATTTT
>15|TRBJ2-4|TRBD1|.|TRBV2
CASIPGTGPKNIQYF
TGTGCCAGCATTCCCGGGACAGGACCTAAAAACATTCAGTACTTC
>13|TRBJ2-1|TRBD1|.|TRBV18
CASADRIGNEQFF
TGTGCCAGCGCGGACAGGATCGGCAATGAGCAGTTCTTC
>15|TRBJ1-2|TRBD1|.|TRBV4-2
CASSPAGQGHYGYTF
TGTGCCAGCAGCCCAGCGGGACAGGGGCACTATGGCTACACCTTC
>18|TRBJ1-2|TRBD1|.|TRBV10-3
CAISGTSGTGDSYYGYTF
TGTGCCATCAGTGGAACTTCCGGGACAGGGGATTCCTACTATGGCTACACCTTC